This T cell receptor beta chain was recorded in a study of T cell clonality in common variable immunodeficiency (dated by TCRdb to the mid-2010s). Results the study describes overall, beyond this receptor: Reportedly, TCRbeta sequences from CVID had fewer deletions and N-nucleotide insertions, and highly modified clones with 13 or more V deletions were absent from CVID. It was noted by the authors that sequencing of the repertoires of T cell subpopulations would be needed to clarify the cause of the increased clonality in CVID. Fewer TCRbeta clones were shared among CVID subjects than among healthy controls (p < 0.0001). Compared with healthy controls, CVID subjects showed increased TCRbeta clonality (t-test p = 0.018), a feature most characteristic of about a third of subjects. Differences among patients in the CVID cohort limited the correlations between repertoire features and clinical complications. Despite equal DNA input, controls averaged approximately 82,000 unique sequences per sample versus about 31,547 in CVID samples.

Most CVID patients and most healthy controls were of Caucasian heritage. From each donor, roughly 5 to 8.5 ml of heparinized peripheral whole blood was collected. Genomic DNA from adults with common variable immune deficiency (CVID) and from healthy adult controls was used for sequencing of TCRbeta CDR3 repertoires. There were approximately 22 healthy adult volunteers in the control group (around 12 female and roughly 10 male), ranging in age from about 23 to 66 years, with a mean age of roughly 35. Diluted blood was density-centrifuged over Hypaque 1077 or Ficoll-Paque to isolate peripheral blood mononuclear cells. Genomic DNA was extracted from unsorted mononuclear cells by Qiagen column purification or by a centrifugation-based method. For sequencing input, CVID and control samples contributed equivalent amounts of genomic DNA. For every sample, a 60 bp segment covering the rearranged TCRbeta CDR3 region was amplified and then sequenced. TCRbeta amplification used the immunoSEQ assay, a bias-corrected multiplex PCR with high-throughput sequencing. The study's processing was this. Every unique nucleotide sequence counted as a clone and was annotated with V, D and J genes, copy number and frequency. Sequences were labeled productive if in frame, and non-productive if out of frame or containing stop codons. As previously described, clonality was calculated on the basis of Shannon's entropy. Mean CDR3 Kyte-Doolittle hydropathy was derived from the predicted amino acid sequences of productive clones. Hierarchical clustering of scaled V gene usage was performed with the R hclust function using Manhattan distance and complete linkage. Sharing of clones by CDR3 amino acid sequence was evaluated through resampling of 12 repertoires per group over 100 rounds. The repertoires were screened for 65 to 75 published EBV-specific TCRbeta sequences and approximately 240 published CMV-specific TCRbeta sequences. A couple of CVID samples that yielded fewer than 10,000 sequences were excluded from the analysis, so around 40 CVID repertoires were retained. TCRdb took over this immuneACCESS table, retaining in-frame rearrangements with V and J assigned. Such tables are incomplete; in checked studies, under half of the missing clones stem from an unresolved V gene, and the remainder is unexplained. V, J and clone size reflect that table, while D and trimming were determined from the DNA. The sample counts fewer than 50,000 clones, each observed more than once. The top ten hold 0.68% of the sample.

This clone was picked up many times. The antigen this receptor binds is unknown. The observed sequence ends 3 residues before the CDR3 terminus, with the missing tail filled in from the germline J gene. The CDR3, from cysteine to phenylalanine, totals 13 residues. The DNA has 30 bases, all within the CDR3, and is read from base 1. The trim is 4 bases for V and 4 bases for J, with a gap of 10 bases between the germline ends. The germline V gene (reference sequence) specifies LNHDA as CDR1 and SQIVND as CDR2. The receptor was derived from a person aged 18 to 70 in good health. Recombination joined TRBV19 with TRBJ2-5; D gene: possibly TRBD1, on 6 matching bases. The sample consisted of peripheral blood mononuclear cells. Incomplete CDR3 DNA: TGTGCCAGTAGTAAACAGGGTACAGAGACC. Translated, it gives CASSKQGTET. The full-length CDR3 reads as CASSKQGTETQYF.